Following are 29 T cell receptor beta chains from one sample sequenced in a study of patients and donors after allogeneic stem cell transplantation. From the RT-PCR reads, TCRdb called clonotypes with MiXCR, one entry per CDR3 protein. The profile shows about 400,000 distinct CDR3 sequences, around 15% of them singletons. Sample: blood, either unsorted or a sorted T cell fraction (not recorded which). The source of these receptors is a human donor who was either an allogeneic HSCT recipient or a stem cell or donor lymphocyte infusion donor (not recorded which). It is not recorded whose cells these are; they may come from a transplant donor.

This clonotype appeared many times. The V call is TRBV6-5, the J call TRBJ2-1; 11 positions agree with TRBD1. V dropped 0 bases and J dropped 8; count of bases not matched to a gene: 3. Germline lookup yields CDR1 MNHEY and CDR2 SVGAGI. The CDR3 contains 15 residues. The CDR3 coding sequence is TGTGCCAGCAGTTACTCCGGGGACAGGGGGTATGAGCAGTTCTTC. Amino acid sequence: CASSYSGDRGYEQFF.

This rearrangement joins TRBV4-3 to TRBJ2-3; TRBD2 matches at 8 bases. The CDR3 has 15 residues. Trimming cost V 5 bases and J 1 base; bases outside gene matches: 5. CDR1 LGHNA and CDR2 YSLEER come from the germline V gene. CDR3: CASSALAAGTDTQYF. Here the CDR3 DNA reads TGCGCCAGCAGCGCACTAGCGGCAGGCACAGATACGCAGTATTTT.

The chain employs TRBV11-2 and TRBJ2-3; D perhaps matches TRBD1 (7 bases). The CDR3 consists of 16 residues. The V end lost 3 bases, the J end lost 2 bases, and 15 bases lay between the germline ends. Looked up from germline, CDR1 is SGHAT and CDR2 is FQNNGV. CDR3 sequence (DNA): TGTGCCAGCAGCTTCCACAGGGGAGGTAACACAGATACGCAGTATTTT. As protein: CASSFHRGGNTDTQYF.

The table lists this clonotype with a few counts. The gene calls are TRBV25-1 and TRBJ1-2, with D possibly matching TRBD1 (6 bases). The CDR3 is 13 residues long. Per the germline V gene, CDR1 is MGHDK and CDR2 is SYGVNS. V gave up 4 bases and J gave up 7 bases, with 13 bases separating them. The CDR3 protein is CASSGRGGSGYTF. In DNA, the CDR3 is TGTGCCAGCAGTGGTAGGGGGGGAAGTGGCTACACCTTC.

The chain couples TRBV4-2 to TRBJ2-1, with 12 bases lining up with TRBD2. V was pared by 0 bases and J by 1 base, with 7 bases of the junction left unmatched. The CDR3 loop spans 19 amino acids. CDR1 and CDR2 (germline): LGHNA, YNFKEQ. The CDR3 region is CASSQDGLAGGRSYNEQFF. CDR3 bases: TGTGCCAGCAGCCAAGATGGGCTAGCGGGGGGGAGGTCCTACAATGAGCAGTTCTTC.

At least ten counts were recorded for this clonotype. The chain employs TRBV11-2 and TRBJ2-3; D not resolved. The CDR3 totals 17 residues. Trimming removed 0 bases from V and 0 bases from J, with 13 bases in between. Germline V lookup: CDR1 SGHAT, CDR2 FQNNGV. The CDR3 loop is CASSLDLRAASTDTQYF. CDR3 DNA sequence: TGTGCCAGCAGCTTAGATCTTCGTGCCGCTAGCACAGATACGCAGTATTTT.

In this sample, this clonotype turned up a few times. The chain joins TRBV7-9 to TRBJ2-1; 8 nucleotides align to TRBD2. V lost 5 bases, J lost 10 bases, and 10 bases stayed unmatched. Germline V lookup: CDR1 SEHNR, CDR2 FQNEAQ (reference sequence). This CDR3 comprises 14 residues. In nucleotides, the CDR3 is TGTGCCAGCAGCATGGGACTAGTGGGCCAGGAGCAGTTCTTC. Amino acids: CASSMGLVGQEQFF.

The rearrangement joins TRBV15 to TRBJ2-1; D may be TRBD1 (5 bases). Trimming took 1 base from V and 3 from J, leaving 13 bases between them. CDR3 length: 16 residues. Germline CDR1 and CDR2: LNHNV and YYDKDF (reference sequence). This chain's CDR3 is CATSRVGVRVYNEQFF. CDR3 sequence (DNA): TGTGCCACCAGCAGAGTAGGGGTCAGGGTCTACAATGAGCAGTTCTTC.

The V call is TRBV5-1, the J call TRBJ1-2; D is unclear. The V gene lost 1 base and the J gene lost 8 bases, with 9 bases spanning the gap. Germline V gives CDR1 SGHRS, CDR2 YFSETQ. This CDR3 region has 12 residues. CDR3 protein: CASSLTEQGYTF. Here the CDR3 DNA reads TGCGCCAGCAGCTTGACAGAACAAGGCTACACCTTC.

This rearrangement joins TRBV30 to TRBJ1-5, with unresolved D. The CDR3 loop spans 16 amino acids. Germline V gives CDR1 GTSNPN, CDR2 SVGIG (reference sequence). V lost 1 base and J lost 0, with 13 bases in between. The CDR3 nucleotides are TGTGCCTGGAGTGCTCGAAGTTGGAGTAGCAATCAGCCCCAGCATTTT. Translation gives CAWSARSWSSNQPQHF.

The V gene is TRBV2, the J gene TRBJ1-2, with D perhaps TRBD1 (5 bases). This CDR3 comprises 13 residues. V was clipped by 6 bases and J by 7 bases, with 15 bases between them. CDR1 SNHLY and CDR2 FYNNEI come from the germline V gene. The CDR3 DNA reads TGTGCCAGCAGGCCAGACAGATCGCGTGGCTACACCTTC. Its protein product is CASRPDRSRGYTF.

This clonotype turned up a few times. CDR3 residues: CASSYQTGLASYNEQFF. Here the CDR3 DNA reads TGTGCCAGCAGCTACCAAACGGGACTAGCTTCTTACAATGAGCAGTTCTTC. The chain couples TRBV11-2 to TRBJ2-1; 9 bases map to TRBD2. The CDR3 loop spans 17 amino acids. The V gene end was trimmed by 4 bases and the J gene end by 4 bases; junction bases not matched to a gene: 11. The V gene's germline CDR1 is SGHAT and CDR2 FQNNGV.

This clonotype was observed a handful of times. In DNA form, the CDR3 reads TGCAGTGCTAGAGAGGGACAGCCCTATGGCTACACCTTC. It is translated as CSAREGQPYGYTF. This chain links TRBV20-1 with TRBJ1-2, with 7 nucleotides matching TRBD1. This CDR3 comprises 13 residues. The V gene's germline CDR1 is DFQATT and CDR2 SNEGSKA (reference sequence). The trim removed 0 bases at V and 4 bases at J, leaving 2 bases unmatched.

This clonotype was seen at least ten times. The chain is built from TRBV7-9 and TRBJ2-1; D remains ambiguous. The CDR3 runs to 12 residues. Germline CDR1 reads SEHNR; CDR2 reads FQNEAQ (reference sequence). V was clipped by 2 bases and J by 6 bases, with 5 bases between them. The CDR3 here is CASSLKANEQFF. CDR3 bases: TGTGCCAGCAGCTTAAAGGCCAATGAGCAGTTCTTC.

The chain combines TRBV11-2 with TRBJ2-1; 7 bases fit TRBD1. The CDR3 spans 21 residues. V lost 3 bases and J lost 2; bases outside the gene matches: 22. The germline V gene has CDR1 SGHAT and CDR2 FQNNGV. This CDR3 is CASSFFTFRLVQGEAYNEQFF. CDR3 coding DNA: TGTGCCAGCAGCTTTTTCACCTTCCGTCTCGTTCAGGGGGAAGCCTACAATGAGCAGTTCTTC.

V gene TRBV20-1 combines with J gene TRBJ1-5; possible D gene TRBD1, 6 bases. V lost 3 bases and J 2 bases, leaving 14 bases between the germline ends. The CDR3 extends over 15 amino acids. Germline-derived CDR1 and CDR2 are DFQATT and SNEGSKA (reference sequence). CDR3 bases: TGCAGTGCTAGGAGGGGGGGAAGGGGCAATCAGCCCCAGCATTTT. Translated: CSARRGGRGNQPQHF.

The chain uses TRBV25-1 and TRBJ1-1; TRBD1 matches at 8 bases. The CDR3 totals 15 residues. Germline loops: CDR1 MGHDK, CDR2 SYGVNS. V was clipped by 1 base and J by 2 bases; unmatched bases: 3. The CDR3 protein is CASSESTGVNTEAFF. CDR3 in DNA: TGTGCCAGCAGTGAATCGACAGGGGTTAACACTGAAGCTTTCTTT.

The table lists this clonotype with a few counts. A much larger clone lies one base from this, so it may be a read error. CDR3 region: CAAREYGAGNTTYF. The DNA of the CDR3 is TGTGCCGCCCGGGAATATGGGGCTGGAAACACCACATATTTT. The chain combines TRBV15 with TRBJ1-3, with D possibly matching TRBD1 (5 bases). The germline gives CDR1 LNHNV, CDR2 YYDKDF (reference sequence). The CDR3 has 14 amino acids.

This clonotype has only a few counts. The rearrangement joins TRBV12-3 or TRBV12-4 to TRBJ2-2, with a tentative D call TRBD2 (6 bases). The CDR3 covers 16 residues. V gave up 1 base and J gave up 4 bases, with 13 bases separating them. CDR3: CASSLGTTRSTGELFF. The CDR3 nucleotides are TGTGCCAGCAGTTTAGGGACTACCCGAAGCACCGGGGAGCTGTTTTTT.

In its sample, this clonotype was seen many times. The chain joins TRBV12-3 or TRBV12-4 to TRBJ2-3; 9 bases are shared with TRBD1. V lost 6 bases, J lost 6 bases, and 16 bases stayed unmatched. The CDR3 loop spans 17 amino acids. The CDR3 DNA sequence: TGTGCCAGCAGCCTAAGGCCGAACAGGGGGCGCGAGGATACGCAGTATTTT. Its translation: CASSLRPNRGREDTQYF.

This chain joins TRBV5-1 and TRBJ2-2; D might be TRBD1 (5 bases). Trimming took 4 bases from V and 0 from J, leaving 10 bases between them. Germline V lookup: CDR1 SGHRS, CDR2 YFSETQ. The CDR3 extends over 15 amino acids. The CDR3, as DNA: TGCGCCAGCAGCCCAGGGTACCCGAACACCGGGGAGCTGTTTTTT. It encodes CASSPGYPNTGELFF.

This clonotype was recorded many times. This chain joins TRBV28 and TRBJ2-7; tentative D call: TRBD2 (5 bases). V lost 8 bases to trimming and J lost 7 bases, with 9 bases between them. CDR3 size: 10 residues. The germline V gene has CDR1 MDHEN and CDR2 SYDVKM. Here the CDR3 reads CASRRGEQYF. The CDR3 DNA follows: TGTGCCAGCCGGAGAGGGGAGCAGTACTTC.

This clonotype occurred a few times. The chain combines TRBV12-3 or TRBV12-4 with TRBJ2-7; D may be TRBD2 (6 bases). The germline V and J ends were trimmed by 6 bases and 3 bases, with 12 bases remaining between them. The CDR3 has 13 amino acids. This chain's CDR3 is CASRVWGDYEQYF. DNA for the CDR3: TGTGCCAGCAGGGTCTGGGGGGACTACGAGCAGTACTTC.

The J gene is TRBJ1-6, the V gene TRBV5-1; 7 positions agree with TRBD1. CDR3 length: 15 residues. The germline CDR1 and CDR2 sequences are SGHRS and YFSETQ. The V and J ends lost 4 bases and 7 bases, in that order; junction bases with no gene match: 8. In DNA form, the CDR3 reads TGCGCCAGCAGCCCGGGACAGATTGGCAATTCACCCCTCCACTTT. This gives the protein CASSPGQIGNSPLHF.

Only a few counts were recorded for this clonotype. The chain combines TRBV4-1 with TRBJ2-7, with TRBD1 matching 7 bases. The CDR3 loop spans 14 amino acids. The V gene's germline CDR1 is MGHRA and CDR2 YSYEKL. V shed 2 bases, J shed 2 bases, and the junction held 3 bases outside the gene matches. The CDR3 is CASSQIGGTYEQYF. The CDR3 region has the DNA TGCGCCAGCAGCCAAATAGGGGGCACCTACGAGCAGTACTTC.

This clonotype occurred once. The chain joins TRBV7-8 to TRBJ2-5; 10 bases line up with TRBD1. The germline CDR1 and CDR2 sequences are SGHVS and FQNEAQ. V lost 1 base to trimming and J lost 10 bases; unmatched junction nucleotides: 12. The CDR3 spans 16 residues. The CDR3 nucleotides are TGTGCCAGCAGCTTAGATTTGACAGGGGGCGGTAGGATCCAGTACTTC. As protein: CASSLDLTGGGRIQYF.

The V and J genes are TRBV20-1 and TRBJ1-1; weak D call: TRBD1 (5 bases). Germline V gene data show CDR1 as DFQATT and CDR2 as SNEGSKA (reference sequence). The CDR3 length is 12 residues. V was cut by 6 bases and J by 3 bases, with 11 bases left in between. The CDR3 loop reads CSATRQYTEAFF. Here the CDR3 DNA reads TGCAGTGCCACCCGACAGTACACTGAAGCTTTCTTT.

The gene calls are TRBV30 and TRBJ1-5; D ambiguous. Per the germline V gene, CDR1 is GTSNPN and CDR2 is SVGIG (reference sequence). V was trimmed by 0 bases and J by 6 bases, leaving 9 bases between them. The CDR3 sequence is 13 residues long. The CDR3 DNA reads as TGTGCCTGGAGTGTTACCGTGGGTCAGCCCCAGCATTTT. Residues: CAWSVTVGQPQHF.

This clonotype has more than one count but fewer than ten. V and J are TRBV7-6 and TRBJ2-1; D may be TRBD2 (5 bases). This CDR3 is 14 amino acids long. Trimming pared 1 base from V and 4 bases from J, leaving 8 bases between. Germline assignment: CDR1 SGHVS and CDR2 FNYEAQ. CDR3 loop: CASSLGAEYNEQFF. The DNA of the CDR3 is TGTGCCAGCAGCTTAGGAGCGGAGTACAATGAGCAGTTCTTC.